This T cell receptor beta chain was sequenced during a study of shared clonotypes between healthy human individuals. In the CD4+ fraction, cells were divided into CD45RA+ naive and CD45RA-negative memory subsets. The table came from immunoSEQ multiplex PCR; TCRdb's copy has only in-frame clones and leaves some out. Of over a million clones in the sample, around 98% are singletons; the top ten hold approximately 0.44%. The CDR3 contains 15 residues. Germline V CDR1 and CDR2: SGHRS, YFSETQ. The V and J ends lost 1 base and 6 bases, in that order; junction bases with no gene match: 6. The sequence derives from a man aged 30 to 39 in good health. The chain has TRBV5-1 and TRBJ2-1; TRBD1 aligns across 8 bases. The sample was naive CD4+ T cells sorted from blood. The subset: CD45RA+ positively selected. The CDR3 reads CASSLSTGDVNEQFF. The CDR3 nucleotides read TGCGCCAGCAGCTTGTCGACAGGGGATGTCAATGAGCAGTTCTTC.